These T cell receptor beta chains were read from a single sample in a study of shared clonotypes between healthy human individuals. Produced via immunoSEQ multiplex PCR; TCRdb's table is partial and in-frame only. The table has approximately 2.3 million clones, 90% to 95% seen once. Specimen: naive CD4+ T cells from PBMCs. All receptors derive from a man aged 18 to 29 in good health. Some clones in this sample may be carry-over from other donors' samples. The CDR3 runs from the conserved cysteine through the conserved F or W. Each record gives: CDR3 DNA, CDR3 protein, V gene, D gene, J gene, clone size. A D gene is named only where the DNA matches it firmly. Some rows have no size entry. The others give once, few or many, or a class for an expanded clone.

TGTGCCAGCAGTTACAGGGTAGGCAGGGGCGAGCCCCAGCATTTT	CASSYRVGRGEPQHF	TRBV6-5	NA	TRBJ1-5	NA
TGTGCCAGCAGCCATGACAGGGGCTGGGGCTTGGCCCCTTTCTTT	CASSHDRGWGLAPFF	TRBV28	TRBD1	TRBJ1-1	NA
TGCGCCAGCAGCTTGGCTCTGGTTAACGAGCAGTACTTC	CASSLALVNEQYF	TRBV5-1	NA	TRBJ2-7	NA
TGTGCCAGCAGCTTAGGCAGGGGATACAATGAGCAGTTCTTC	CASSLGRGYNEQFF	TRBV7-8	NA	TRBJ2-1	NA
TGCGCCAGCAGCCAAGATAGTACTGACACCCATACGCAGTATTTT	CASSQDSTDTHTQYF	TRBV4-1	NA	TRBJ2-3	NA
TGTGCCAGTAGTATAGAGGGTAGGACAGGGTCGCATGGCTACACCTTC	CASSIEGRTGSHGYTF	TRBV19	TRBD1	TRBJ1-2	NA
TGTGCCAGCAGCGTAGCCAGAGAAACCTACAATGAGCAGTTCTTC	CASSVARETYNEQFF	TRBV9	NA	TRBJ2-1	NA
TGTGCCAGCAGACCGAGGACAGGGTCCCCAGATACGCAGTATTTT	CASRPRTGSPDTQYF	TRBV6-5	TRBD1	TRBJ2-3	NA
TGTGCCAGCAGTCCCCCTGGGACCTATGGCTACACCTTC	CASSPPGTYGYTF	TRBV28	NA	TRBJ1-2	NA
TGTGCCAGCTCAACGGGACAGGGGATCACCTACGAGCAGTACTTC	CASSTGQGITYEQYF	TRBV18	TRBD1	TRBJ2-7	NA
TGTGCCAGCAGTTACATTAACGACAAGGAGCTGTTTTTT	CASSYINDKELFF	TRBV6-6	NA	TRBJ2-2	NA
TGTGCCTGGAGTGTACGCGGGTCGTACCAAGAGACCCAGTACTTC	CAWSVRGSYQETQYF	TRBV30	NA	TRBJ2-5	NA
TGTGCCAGTAGTCCCGGATACTATGGCTACACCTTC	CASSPGYYGYTF	TRBV19	NA	TRBJ1-2	NA
TGTGCCAGCAGCCAAGGAAATGGGATAGCGGGGACCCAAGAGACCCAGTACTTC	CASSQGNGIAGTQETQYF	TRBV4-2	TRBD2	TRBJ2-5	NA
TGTGCCAGCAGTGAAGCGCTAGTCGGACAGGGACCGAACACCGGGGAGCTGTTTTTT	CASSEALVGQGPNTGELFF	TRBV6-1	TRBD1	TRBJ2-2	NA
TGTGCCAGCAGCGCAATACCGGGACAACCTATCACCGGGGAGCTGTTTTTT	CASSAIPGQPITGELFF	TRBV9	NA	TRBJ2-2	NA
TGTGCCAGCAGCGTTAGCGGGGGCTCCTACAATGAGCAGTTCTTC	CASSVSGGSYNEQFF	TRBV9	TRBD2	TRBJ2-1	few
TGCGCCAGCAGCGGACAGGGCCGCGGGACTGAAGCTTTCTTT	CASSGQGRGTEAFF	TRBV5-1	TRBD1	TRBJ1-1	few
TGTGCCAGCAGTTACCTCGGGAGGGCCGGGGAGCTGTTTTTT	CASSYLGRAGELFF	TRBV6-5	TRBD2	TRBJ2-2	once
TGTGCCAGCTCACTGGGGACAGGCAATCAGCCCCAGCATTTT	CASSLGTGNQPQHF	TRBV18	TRBD1	TRBJ1-5	once
TGTGCCAGCACCCAAGGAGGGGATACGCAGTATTTT	CASTQGGDTQYF	TRBV28	NA	TRBJ2-3	NA
TGTGCCAGCACCATGAAGTCGACAGGACGGGAGCTGTTTTTT	CASTMKSTGRELFF	TRBV2	NA	TRBJ2-2	NA
TGTGCCAGCAACCCCCCAGGGGGACAAAGCATGAACACTGAAGCTTTCTTT	CASNPPGGQSMNTEAFF	TRBV2	TRBD1	TRBJ1-1	once
TGTGCCAGCAGCTTAACAGCGGGAGTGGTCTACAATGAGCAGTTCTTC	CASSLTAGVVYNEQFF	TRBV7-3	TRBD2	TRBJ2-1	NA
TGTGCCAGCACAATCCAAGGTCAGCCCCAGCATTTT	CASTIQGQPQHF	TRBV28	NA	TRBJ1-5	NA
TGCGCCAGCAGCTTGTTCGGCGGGGCGACCTACAATGAGCAGTTCTTC	CASSLFGGATYNEQFF	TRBV5-1	NA	TRBJ2-1	NA
TGTGCCAGTACGGACAGGGTAAACGGCGGCTACACCTTC	CASTDRVNGGYTF	TRBV19	TRBD1	TRBJ1-2	NA
TGTGCCAGCAGCGTAGACCGGGACGGGGAGGGAAACACCATATATTTT	CASSVDRDGEGNTIYF	TRBV9	NA	TRBJ1-3	NA
TGTGCCAGCAGCCGAAAAGCGGCTAGCACAGATACGCAGTATTTT	CASSRKAASTDTQYF	TRBV28	NA	TRBJ2-3	NA
TGCGCCAGCAGACCGCGGGACAGCTACTACACCTTC	CASRPRDSYYTF	TRBV10-2	TRBD1	TRBJ1-2	once
TGCAGCGTTGAAGGGGTGGACGAGCAGTACTTC	CSVEGVDEQYF	TRBV29-1	NA	TRBJ2-7	NA
TGTGCCAGTAGGGGACAGGGGGCGCGGGGGGCCAACGTCCTGACTTTC	CASRGQGARGANVLTF	TRBV19	TRBD1	TRBJ2-6	NA
TGTGCCAGCAGCGCCCGCCGGACAGGGGTTGCGAACTATGGCTACACCTTC	CASSARRTGVANYGYTF	TRBV9	TRBD1	TRBJ1-2	NA
TGTGCCAGCAGCTTAGTAGGCAGCCCTATTAGGGAGACCCAGTACTTC	CASSLVGSPIRETQYF	TRBV11-1	NA	TRBJ2-5	NA
TGCAGCGTGGGCACCCTAGCGACAGATACGCAGTATTTT	CSVGTLATDTQYF	TRBV29-1	NA	TRBJ2-3	once
TGTGCCAGCGGCACGACAGGGAATTTATACGAGCAGTACTTC	CASGTTGNLYEQYF	TRBV28	TRBD1	TRBJ2-7	NA
TGTGCCAGCAGCTTAGCACTAGCGGGAGCCGATGAGCAGTTCTTC	CASSLALAGADEQFF	TRBV7-9	TRBD2	TRBJ2-1	NA
TGCGCCAGCAGCTTGGACGGCGGTACTGAAGCTTTCTTT	CASSLDGGTEAFF	TRBV5-1	NA	TRBJ1-1	NA
TGTGCCAGCAGTGTGGGGGGGGGTACGCAGTATTTT	CASSVGGGTQYF	TRBV6-1	TRBD2	TRBJ2-3	NA
TGTGCCAGCAGTACCTCGGACAGCTACGAGCAGTACTTC	CASSTSDSYEQYF	TRBV6-6	NA	TRBJ2-7	NA
TGTGCCAGCAGCTTCAGGCTCCACTCCTACAATGAGCAGTTCTTC	CASSFRLHSYNEQFF	TRBV7-8	NA	TRBJ2-1	NA
TGTGCCAGCAGTGGTGAGGCTACATCCTACAATGAGCAGTTCTTC	CASSGEATSYNEQFF	TRBV6-4	NA	TRBJ2-1	NA
TGTGCCAGCTCACCCCAGCAATATAGAACTTGGGCGGACACTGAAGCTTTCTTT	CASSPQQYRTWADTEAFF	TRBV18	NA	TRBJ1-1	NA
TGTGCCAGCAGCTTAGACAGAACGAACACTGAAGCTTTCTTT	CASSLDRTNTEAFF	TRBV7-2	NA	TRBJ1-1	NA
TGTGCCAGCAGCTCACTATCGGACAGGGCCTGGGAGCAGTACTTC	CASSSLSDRAWEQYF	TRBV28	TRBD1	TRBJ2-7	NA
TGTGCCATCAGTGAAAGCCTACCGATTGAAGCTTTCTTT	CAISESLPIEAFF	TRBV10-3	NA	TRBJ1-1	NA
TGTGCCAGCAGCTCCCAAGGGGGTGCGACTGAAGCTTTCTTT	CASSSQGGATEAFF	TRBV7-2	NA	TRBJ1-1	few
TGCAGCGTTGAGTACCGGGTAACCAATGAGCAGTTCTTC	CSVEYRVTNEQFF	TRBV29-1	NA	TRBJ2-1	NA
TGTGCCAGCACCCCGACTAGCGGACTCTACGAGCAGTACTTC	CASTPTSGLYEQYF	TRBV28	TRBD2	TRBJ2-7	NA
TGTGCCAGTAGACCGGGACACATATACGAGCAGTACTTC	CASRPGHIYEQYF	TRBV6-1	NA	TRBJ2-7	NA
TGTGCCAGCAGCGTAGAGTTCGATCAGCCCCAGCATTTT	CASSVEFDQPQHF	TRBV9	NA	TRBJ1-5	once
TGCGCCAGCAGCATCCAAGCTAGCGGTGGCTCCTACGAGCAGTACTTC	CASSIQASGGSYEQYF	TRBV5-1	TRBD2	TRBJ2-7	once
TGTGCCTGGAGTGGGCTCCCCGCGGGCCAGGGTGAAAAACTGTTTTTT	CAWSGLPAGQGEKLFF	TRBV30	NA	TRBJ1-4	once
TGTGCCAGCAGCCTCGGGGCACGGACTCTTAGTACGTCCTACGAGCAGTACTTC	CASSLGARTLSTSYEQYF	TRBV14	NA	TRBJ2-7	NA
TGTGCCAGCAGCTTAGAGAGAGTCTCCTACAATGAGCAGTTCTTC	CASSLERVSYNEQFF	TRBV7-9	NA	TRBJ2-1	NA